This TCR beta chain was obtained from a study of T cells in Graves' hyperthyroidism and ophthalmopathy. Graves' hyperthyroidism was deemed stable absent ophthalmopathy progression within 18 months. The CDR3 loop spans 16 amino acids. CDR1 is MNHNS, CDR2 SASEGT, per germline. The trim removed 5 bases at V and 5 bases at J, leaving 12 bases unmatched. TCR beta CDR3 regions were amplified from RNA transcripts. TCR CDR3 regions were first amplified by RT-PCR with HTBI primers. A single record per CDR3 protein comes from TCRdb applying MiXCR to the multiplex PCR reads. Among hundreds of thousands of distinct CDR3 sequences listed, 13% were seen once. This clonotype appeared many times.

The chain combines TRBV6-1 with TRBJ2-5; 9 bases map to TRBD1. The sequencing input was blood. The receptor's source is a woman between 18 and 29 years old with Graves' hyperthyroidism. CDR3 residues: CASSPLTGQGSETQYF. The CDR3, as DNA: TGTGCCAGCAGTCCCCTAACGGGACAGGGTTCTGAGACCCAGTACTTC.